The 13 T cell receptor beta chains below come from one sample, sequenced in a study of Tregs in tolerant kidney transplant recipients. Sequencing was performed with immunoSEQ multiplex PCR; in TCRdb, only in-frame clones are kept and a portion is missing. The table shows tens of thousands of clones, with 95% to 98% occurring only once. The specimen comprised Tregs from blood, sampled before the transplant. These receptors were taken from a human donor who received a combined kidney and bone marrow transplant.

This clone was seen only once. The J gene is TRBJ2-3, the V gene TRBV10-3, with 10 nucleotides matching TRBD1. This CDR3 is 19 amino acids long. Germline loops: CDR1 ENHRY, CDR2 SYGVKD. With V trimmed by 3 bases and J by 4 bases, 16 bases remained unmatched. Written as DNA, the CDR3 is TGTGCCATCAGTGAATACGGGACAGGGGCCGATTGGAGGGCAGATACGCAGTATTTT. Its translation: CAISEYGTGADWRADTQYF.

The CDR3 loop is CASSLVGGRNTEAFF. CDR3 nucleotide sequence: TGCGCCAGCAGCTTGGTCGGGGGGAGGAACACTGAAGCTTTCTTT. This chain joins TRBV5-1 and TRBJ1-1, with TRBD1 as a possible D gene (5 bases). The germline CDR1 and CDR2 sequences are SGHRS and YFSETQ. The length of the CDR3 is 15 residues. V was cut by 0 bases and J by 1 base, with 10 bases left in between.

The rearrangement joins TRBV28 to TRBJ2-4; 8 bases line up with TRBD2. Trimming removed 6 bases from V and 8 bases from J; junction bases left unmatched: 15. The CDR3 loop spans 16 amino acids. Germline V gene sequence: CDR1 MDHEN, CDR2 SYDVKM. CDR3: CASSTTGGPRIDIQYF. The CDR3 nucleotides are TGTGCCAGCAGCACCACGGGGGGGCCGAGAATTGACATTCAGTACTTC.

This CDR3 is CASSPMGSGYNEQFF. CDR3 DNA: TGTGCCAGCAGCCCTATGGGTTCGGGCTACAATGAGCAGTTCTTC. The chain couples TRBV7-3 to TRBJ2-1; no clear D. This CDR3 has 15 amino acids. The V gene lost 5 bases and the J gene lost 3 bases, with 14 bases spanning the gap. Germline CDR1 is SGHTA and CDR2 is FQGTGA. Drawing the rest from reference TRBV7-3 and TRBJ2-1, the complete variable domain is GAGVSQTPSNKVTEKGKYVELRCDPISGHTALYWYRQSLGQGPEFLIYFQGTGAADDSGLPNDRFFAVRPEGSVSTLKIQRTERGDSAVYLCASSPMGSGYNEQFFGPGTRLTVL.

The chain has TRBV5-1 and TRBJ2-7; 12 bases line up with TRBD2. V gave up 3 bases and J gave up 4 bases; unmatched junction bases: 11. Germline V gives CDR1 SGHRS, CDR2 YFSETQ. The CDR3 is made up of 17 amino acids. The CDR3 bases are TGCGCCAGCAGCTCAATACTAGCGGGAGGCCTAGCGTACGAGCAGTACTTC. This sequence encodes CASSSILAGGLAYEQYF.

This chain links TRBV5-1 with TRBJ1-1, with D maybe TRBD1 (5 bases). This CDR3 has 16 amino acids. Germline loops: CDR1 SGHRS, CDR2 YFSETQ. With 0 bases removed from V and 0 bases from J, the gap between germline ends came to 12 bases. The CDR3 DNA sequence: TGCGCCAGCAGCTTGGCTATGGGGCCCATGAACACTGAAGCTTTCTTT. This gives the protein CASSLAMGPMNTEAFF.

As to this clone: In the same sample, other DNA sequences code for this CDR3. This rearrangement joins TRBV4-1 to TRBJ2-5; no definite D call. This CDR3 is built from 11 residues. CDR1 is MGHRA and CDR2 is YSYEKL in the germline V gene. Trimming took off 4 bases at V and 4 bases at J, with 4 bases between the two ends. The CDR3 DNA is TGCGCCAGCAGCCGCGGAGAGACCCAGTACTTC. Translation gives CASSRGETQYF.

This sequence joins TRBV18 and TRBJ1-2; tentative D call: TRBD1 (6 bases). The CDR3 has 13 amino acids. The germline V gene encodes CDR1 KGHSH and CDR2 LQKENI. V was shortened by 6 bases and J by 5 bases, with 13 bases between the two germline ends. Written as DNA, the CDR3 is TGTGCCAGCTCGTTCGACAGGAAATATGGCTACACCTTC. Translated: CASSFDRKYGYTF.

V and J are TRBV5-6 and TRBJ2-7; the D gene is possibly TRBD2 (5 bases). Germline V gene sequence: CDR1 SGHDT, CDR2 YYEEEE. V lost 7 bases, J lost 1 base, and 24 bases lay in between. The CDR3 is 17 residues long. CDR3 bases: TGTGCCAGCTCTGCTGGGTTGGAGGTGATTAGTTCCTACGAGCAGTACTTC. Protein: CASSAGLEVISSYEQYF.

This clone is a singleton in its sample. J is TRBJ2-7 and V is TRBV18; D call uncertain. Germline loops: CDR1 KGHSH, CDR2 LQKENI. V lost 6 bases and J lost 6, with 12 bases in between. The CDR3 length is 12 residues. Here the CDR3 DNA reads TGTGCCAGCTCTATGTCCACGGGCGAGCAGTACTTC. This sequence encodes CASSMSTGEQYF.

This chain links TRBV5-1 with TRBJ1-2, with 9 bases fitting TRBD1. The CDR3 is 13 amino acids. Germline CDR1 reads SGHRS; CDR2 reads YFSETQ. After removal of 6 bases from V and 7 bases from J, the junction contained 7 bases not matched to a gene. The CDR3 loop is CASTYGTGFGYTF. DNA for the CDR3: TGCGCCAGCACCTACGGGACAGGGTTTGGCTACACCTTC. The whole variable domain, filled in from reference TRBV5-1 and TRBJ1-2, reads KAGVTQTPRYLIKTRGQQVTLSCSPISGHRSVSWYQQTPGQGLQFLFEYFSETQRNKGNFPGRFSGRQFSNSRSEMNVSTLELGDSALYLCASTYGTGFGYTFGSGTRLTVV.

The CDR3 is CASSQPGQTYEQYF. CDR3 bases: TGTGCCAGCAGCCAGCCGGGACAAACCTACGAGCAGTACTTC. The chain links TRBV28 to TRBJ2-7, with D perhaps matching TRBD1 (6 bases). Germline CDR1 is MDHEN and CDR2 is SYDVKM. V dropped 6 bases and J dropped 2 bases, with 14 bases sitting between them. The CDR3 has 14 amino acids.

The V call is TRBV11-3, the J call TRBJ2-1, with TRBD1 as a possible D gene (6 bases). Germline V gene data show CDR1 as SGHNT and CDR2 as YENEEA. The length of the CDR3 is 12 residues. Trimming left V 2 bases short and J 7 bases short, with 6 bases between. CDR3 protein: CASSLTGNEQFF. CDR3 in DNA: TGTGCCAGCAGCTTAACAGGGAATGAGCAGTTCTTC.